The TCR beta chain under discussion was sequenced for a study of a mutant IDH1 vaccine in newly diagnosed glioma (dated by TCRdb to the early 2020s). About the investigation overall: Of the approximately 35 treated patients, around 62% were male and approximately 38% were female, and a mean age of roughly 37 years was recorded. Six visits were used for peripheral blood collection: V03 (baseline), V05, V07, V10, V12 and V13. Longitudinal TCRB deep sequencing was performed for some 25 treated patients wherever samples were available for exploratory analyses. Before enrollment, patients had received standard therapy of radiotherapy alone, temozolomide alone, or radiochemotherapy with temozolomide; most received the combination. Findings and caveats that apply to the study as a whole: The authors stated that sample limitations prevented analyses of patient blood samples from being reproduced. No apparent relationship was observed between pseudoprogression and alterations in the top peripheral T cell clonotypes detected by TCRB sequencing. Vaccine-induced immune responses across multiple MHC alleles were detected in 80% to 95% of patients. Selection of PBMC samples for TCRB deep sequencing was based on availability.

The CDR3 runs 14 amino acids, cysteine and phenylalanine included. The DNA shown is the 42-base CDR3, in frame from base 1. Unmatched junction bases come to 7, with V trimmed by 4 bases and J by 4 bases. CDR1 and CDR2 are drawn from the germline V gene (reference sequence): LNHDA, SQIVND. For this clone: Its recognized antigen is unknown. Per-base quality was not reported, and no clone a single base away is much larger than it.

What this sample's time point label stands for: baseline, week 1 (first vaccination visit). The treatment or condition tag for this specimen amounts to: pre-vaccination baseline after standard-of-care therapy. All donors had newly diagnosed IDH1-mutant astrocytomas of WHO grade 3 or 4 that showed loss of nuclear ATRX. The samples were drawn from NOA16, a multicentre, single-arm, open-label phase I trial in Germany that tested a mutant IDH1 peptide vaccine in humans for the first time. Visit V03 blood draws served as the baseline sample for immunogenicity testing. Genomic DNA for TCRB sequencing was isolated from EDTA blood with the DNeasy Blood and Tissue Kit. The library was built by means of the immunoSEQ multiplex PCR assay. The hsTCRB Kit was used according to the manufacturer's protocol to amplify rearranged TCR beta chain sequences. Sequencing of TCRB libraries was carried out on an Illumina MiSeq. In the original analysis: The kit vendor's proprietary platform handled demultiplexing, trimming and gene mapping. This is the immuneACCESS table as TCRdb keeps it, with only in-frame sequences that have V and J called. A part of the clones is gone; compared with another copy, unresolved V genes explain less than half, and the rest is unexplained. V and J calls and clone size come straight from that table; D and trimming were deduced from the DNA. This sample lists fewer than 50,000 clones; roughly 80% were detected once. The biggest ten clones account for less than 9.5% of the sample.

Sequenced here: PBMCs, sampled from a glioma patient treated with radiotherapy, temozolomide or both. The receptor chain draws on TRBV19 and TRBJ2-7; 7 central nucleotides agree with TRBD2. This receptor was identified in a middle-aged man with glioma. Some clones in this sample may be carry-over from other donors' samples. The CDR3 amino acid sequence is: CASSTPSGEYEQYF. The base sequence is TGTGCCAGTAGTACCCCCAGCGGGGAATACGAGCAGTACTTC. Supplemented by the reference TRBV19 and TRBJ2-7 proteins around the CDR3, the complete variable domain is DGGITQSPKYLFRKEGQNVTLSCEQNLNHDAMYWYRQDPGQGLRLIYYSQIVNDFQKGDIAEGYSVSREKKESFPLTVTSAQKNPTAFYLCASSTPSGEYEQYFGPGTRLTVT.